This T cell receptor beta chain was profiled in a study of radiation and T cells in renal cell carcinoma (dated by TCRdb to the early 2020s). As for the study more broadly: A total of approximately 53 samples underwent TCR beta sequencing, made up of around 26 tumors and about 27 peripheral blood samples. The last blood draw happened 4 weeks after radiation, timed to coincide with nephrectomy. A total of 3.5 million to 4.5 million unique CDR3 nucleotide sequences, encoding 2.5 million to 3 million unique CDR3 amino acid sequences, were found across all 50 or so samples.

There are 14 amino acids in the CDR3, from cysteine to phenylalanine inclusive. Left in the record is the CDR3 DNA by itself, 42 bases read in frame from the first base. Trimming removed 1 base from V and 5 bases from J, leaving 9 bases between the germline ends. For CDR1 and CDR2, the germline V gene lists SGHRS and YFSETQ. General conclusions and limits of the study: Because no pretreatment tumor biopsies were available, whether clonotypes were present in the tumor at baseline could not be determined. Dynamics of the blood repertoire were not tracked past 4 weeks after treatment. With a single-armed trial design, the study had no way to address how radiation dose or scheduling affects the TCR repertoire. In blood, the top tumor clonotypes increased from baseline to 2 weeks after radiation and then shrank by 4 weeks, which suggests a temporary expansion of tumor-resident clones.

In the paper's terms, the time point label means: blood 4 weeks post-SBRT, at nephrectomy. Sample treatment or condition, as interpreted from the label and publication: 15 Gy SBRT to primary tumor, nephrectomy 4 weeks later. Samples were obtained from a clinical trial, in which 15 Gy stereotactic body radiation therapy was delivered to primary renal cell carcinomas and nephrectomy was performed 4 weeks later. To follow tumor-enriched clonotypes, peripheral blood was collected serially from radiation-treated patients at baseline and again at 2 weeks and 4 weeks after SBRT. All patients had renal cell carcinoma with clear cell pathology. Genomic DNA for TCR sequencing was prepared using the QIAamp DNA Blood Mini Kit (Qiagen). The analyses included only samples that passed all quality control checks. The immunoSEQ kit was used, according to the manufacturer's recommendations, to generate TCR beta libraries from genomic DNA. To prepare libraries, a first multiplex PCR with proprietary primers was run, followed by a second PCR that added unique barcodes, and a bead cleanup was done after each round. Each sample batch included a kit-provided positive control reaction and a negative control reaction. The final libraries were assessed on an Agilent 4200 TapeStation D1000 ScreenTape, pooled by volume, and quantified by qPCR. Sequencing ran on an Illumina NextSeq500 with a MidOutput 150-cycle cartridge, using 156 Read1 and 15 Index1 cycles with kit custom primers. The pooled library was loaded at approximately 0.98 pM with around 22% PhiX control spiked in. In the source study's methods: Vendor-processed data were analyzed in R, and a clonotype was defined as all T cells sharing the same CDR3 nucleotide sequence. For clone abundance analyses, frequencies were normalized to the 10,000 most abundant clones per sample. Public T cell clones, which averaged fewer than five per sample, were removed prior to analysis. Tumor-enriched clonotypes and baseline blood-enriched clonotypes were defined as those with an abundance difference of at least 32-fold between compartments. Clonotypes expanded or contracted between blood time points were identified with a beta-binomial differential abundance model. Similarity between tumor and blood repertoires was quantified using the Baroni-Urbani and Buser coefficient, and groups were compared with two-tailed Wilcoxon tests in R. What TCRdb holds here is the immuneACCESS table cut down to in-frame rearrangements. Part of the clones is not present; checked against another copy, under half of the missing clones reflect an unresolved V gene, and the others are unexplained. V and J calls and clone size follow that table, whereas D and trimming were derived from the DNA. For this sample there are about 170,000 clones; approximately 90% appear just once. Roughly 10% of the sample is held by the ten biggest clonotypes.

Remarks on this clone: This receptor's antigen is unknown. No qualities accompany the bases; no much larger clone lies one base away.

This TCR was recovered from a woman in her forties or fifties with renal cell carcinoma. This chain joins TRBV5-1 to TRBJ1-4; D gene: possibly TRBD1, on 5 matching bases. The starting material was blood, obtained from a patient whose treatment included radiotherapy and nephrectomy. The CDR3 corresponds to CASSLRQTNEKLFF. Here is the DNA: TGCGCCAGCAGCTTGAGACAGACAAATGAAAAACTGTTTTTT.